This entry is about one T cell receptor beta chain. TCRdb's table, derived via immunoSEQ multiplex PCR, lists solely in-frame clones and lacks some. The sample includes around 340,000 clones, roughly 85% of them seen just once. The cohort comprised adults aged about 18 to 100 years residing in 24 US areas. This sample was taken from a study of blood T cell repertoires in COVID-19. The V and J ends lost 3 bases and 4 bases respectively, with 14 bases between them. The CDR3 totals 15 residues. Germline CDR1 is SGDLS and CDR2 is YYNGEE. The clonotype was recovered from a woman in her forties with acute COVID-19. V and J are TRBV9 and TRBJ1-3; D remains unclear. Sequences were obtained from PBMCs or T cells enriched from blood (not recorded which). The CDR3 sequence: CASSAQDKPGNTIYF. The CDR3 region has the DNA TGTGCCAGCAGCGCCCAGGATAAACCCGGAAACACCATATATTTT.